The 20 T cell receptor beta chains reported below all come from one sample, sequenced in a study of PD-L1 blockade in urothelial cancer. TCRdb's copy holds only in-frame clones and misses some; the assay was immunoSEQ multiplex PCR. This repertoire shows about 72,000 clones, around 86% found once; its top ten account for more than 12%. Noted time point: pretreatment peripheral blood. Here the sequenced sample was PBMCs, taken around atezolizumab (anti-PD-L1) treatment. The receptors were gathered from a man between 60 and 75 years old with urothelial cancer.

The V and J genes are TRBV9 and TRBJ1-6; D is possibly TRBD1 (6 bases). V lost 0 bases to trimming and J lost 8 bases, with 12 bases between them. The CDR3 is 15 amino acids. Per germline, CDR1 SGDLS and CDR2 YYNGEE. CDR3 amino acids: CASSVDDRTYSPLHF. CDR3 bases: TGTGCCAGCAGCGTAGATGACAGGACCTATTCACCCCTCCACTTT.

The chain links TRBV27 to TRBJ1-1; D is unresolved. Trimming shortened V by 3 bases and J by 0 bases, and 5 bases separated the two germline ends. This CDR3 comprises 13 residues. Germline CDR1 and CDR2: MNHEY and SMNVEV (reference sequence). This chain's CDR3 is CASSFSVNTEAFF. Here the CDR3 DNA reads TGTGCCAGCAGTTTTTCGGTGAACACTGAAGCTTTCTTT.

The rearrangement uses TRBV13 and TRBJ1-3; the match to TRBD1 covers 8 bases. With 5 bases clipped from V and 10 bases from J, the junction kept 4 bases outside the gene matches. This CDR3 spans 12 amino acids. Germline assignment: CDR1 PRHDT and CDR2 FYEKMQ (reference sequence). The CDR3 is CASSARTGTIYF. The CDR3, as DNA: TGTGCCAGCAGCGCTCGGACAGGGACCATATATTTT.

V gene TRBV7-9 combines with J gene TRBJ2-5, with TRBD1 matching 7 bases. V was pared by 4 bases and J by 5 bases, with 7 bases of the junction left unmatched. Germline CDR1 is SEHNR and CDR2 is FQNEAQ (reference sequence). The CDR3 is 14 amino acids. This CDR3 is CASSWDRGVETQYF. The CDR3 nucleotides are TGTGCCAGCAGCTGGGACAGAGGTGTCGAGACCCAGTACTTC.

The J gene is TRBJ2-1, the V gene TRBV7-2, with 9 bases matching TRBD2. Germline V gives CDR1 SGHTA, CDR2 FQGNSA. The CDR3 runs to 15 residues. V lost 5 bases to trimming and J lost 0 bases; unmatched junction nucleotides: 2. CDR3 DNA sequence: TGTGCCAGCAGCCCGCGGGGGGGCTCCTACAATGAGCAGTTCTTC. Translation: CASSPRGGSYNEQFF.

The chain employs TRBV2 and TRBJ1-1; maybe TRBD1 (5 bases). The CDR3 spans 14 residues. V was trimmed by 2 bases and J by 1 base, leaving 8 bases between them. Germline-derived CDR1 and CDR2 are SNHLY and FYNNEI. As DNA, the CDR3 is TGTGCCAGCAGTGAACCGGGGGGGAACACTGAAGCTTTCTTT. Its protein is CASSEPGGNTEAFF.

This clone was detected once. The V call is TRBV29-1, the J call TRBJ1-1; D unclear. Germline V gives CDR1 SQVTM, CDR2 ANQGSEA. V lost 3 bases to trimming and J lost 0 bases, with 8 bases between them. The CDR3 is 13 amino acids. The CDR3 protein is CSVEREMNTEAFF. The DNA of the CDR3 is TGCAGCGTTGAGAGGGAAATGAACACTGAAGCTTTCTTT.

The chain links TRBV28 to TRBJ2-4; TRBD2 matches at 8 bases. Germline V CDR1 and CDR2: MDHEN, SYDVKM. The CDR3 is 20 amino acids. Trimming removed 1 base from V and 2 bases from J; junction bases left unmatched: 16. In nucleotides, the CDR3 is TGTGCCAGCAGTTTATTTTCGTTCCTGGGGCGGGAGGCTTCCAAAAACATTCAGTACTTC. Its protein is CASSLFSFLGREASKNIQYF. Looking up the rest from reference TRBV28 and TRBJ2-4 gives the full variable domain: DVKVTQSSRYLVKRTGEKVFLECVQDMDHENMFWYRQDPGLGLRLIYFSYDVKMKEKGDIPEGYSVSREKKERFSLILESASTNQTSMYLCASSLFSFLGREASKNIQYFGAGTRLSVL.

This chain connects TRBV14 to TRBJ1-6, with a possible D match to TRBD1 (5 bases). This CDR3 has 13 amino acids. Looked up from germline, CDR1 is SGHDN and CDR2 is FVKESK. Trimming stripped 4 bases from V and 7 bases from J, with 8 bases between. The CDR3 spells CASSRAGNSPLHF. As DNA, the CDR3 is TGTGCCAGCAGCCGTGCAGGGAATTCACCCCTCCACTTT.

The genes are TRBV9 and TRBJ2-5; D is undetermined. The CDR3 totals 13 residues. The germline CDR1 and CDR2 sequences are SGDLS and YYNGEE. V gave up 0 bases and J gave up 5 bases, with 8 bases separating them. Here the CDR3 reads CASSVEPWETQYF. The CDR3 region has the DNA TGTGCCAGCAGCGTAGAGCCGTGGGAGACCCAGTACTTC. The complete variable domain, with remaining parts taken from reference TRBV9 and TRBJ2-5, reads DSGVTQTPKHLITATGQRVTLRCSPRSGDLSVYWYQQSLDQGLQFLIQYYNGEERAKGNILERFSAQQFPDLHSELNLSSLELGDSALYFCASSVEPWETQYFGPGTRLLVL.

This clone was counted a few times. DNA of the CDR3: TGTGCCTGGAGGTCTAAAGCGAATCCGACTAATCAGCCCCAGCATTTT. It specifies CAWRSKANPTNQPQHF. This chain links TRBV30 with TRBJ1-5; no reliable D call. CDR3 length: 16 amino acids. The germline V gene has CDR1 GTSNPN and CDR2 SVGIG (reference sequence). Trimming took 3 bases from V and 4 from J, leaving 19 bases between them.

The chain is built from TRBV4-3 and TRBJ1-1; no reliable D call. The V and J ends lost 2 bases and 7 bases respectively, with 14 bases between them. This CDR3 has 14 residues. Looked up from germline, CDR1 is LGHNA and CDR2 is YSLEER. This CDR3 reads CASSQSVRTYEAFF. As DNA, the CDR3 is TGCGCCAGCAGCCAATCGGTGAGGACTTATGAAGCTTTCTTT.

As to this clone: A much larger clone differs from this one at a single base, so this may be a read error. The chain links TRBV30 to TRBJ1-6; 7 nucleotides line up with TRBD1. J lost 6 bases, V lost 2 bases, and 7 bases had no gene match. CDR1 GTSNPN and CDR2 SVGIG come from the germline V gene (reference sequence). The CDR3 loop spans 15 amino acids. The CDR3 DNA sequence: TGTGCCTGGAGTACGGAAAGGGACAGTAATTCACCCCTCCACTTT. It encodes CAWSTERDSNSPLHF. The full variable domain, completed using reference TRBV30 and TRBJ1-6, is SQTIHQWPATLVQPVGSPLSLECTVEGTSNPNLYWYRQAAGRGLQLLFYSVGIGQISSEVPQNLSASRPQDRQFILSSKKLLLSDSGFYLCAWSTERDSNSPLHFGNGTRLTVT.

This chain uses TRBV4-2 with TRBJ1-4; D is possibly TRBD1 (5 bases). The germline gives CDR1 LGHNA, CDR2 YNFKEQ. Trimming shortened V by 1 base and J by 4 bases, and 10 bases separated the two germline ends. The CDR3 loop spans 15 amino acids. The CDR3 DNA reads as TGTGCCAGCAGCCAAGTGCAGGGCTTTAATGAAAAACTGTTTTTT. Protein product: CASSQVQGFNEKLFF.

The chain employs TRBV6-5 and TRBJ2-7; 8 bases align to TRBD1. The CDR3 is 13 residues long. The germline CDR1 and CDR2 sequences are MNHEY and SVGAGI. J lost 7 bases, V lost 5 bases, and 7 bases had no gene match. The CDR3 coding sequence is TGTGCCAGCAGTCGGACAGGGTCAGGTGAGCAGTACTTC. This sequence encodes CASSRTGSGEQYF.

Remarks on this clone: Its ends do not fully match the called genes, so a read error is possible. The V call is TRBV7-2, the J call TRBJ1-1, with D tentatively TRBD1 (6 bases). This CDR3 comprises 14 residues. CDR1 is SGHTA and CDR2 is FQGNSA in the germline V gene. CDR3: CASSLGGLETEAFF. CDR3 DNA sequence: TGTGCCAGCAGTTTAGGGGGGCTGGAGACTGAAGCTTTCTTT.

This clone was seen only once. The chain links TRBV15 to TRBJ1-5; 8 bases line up with TRBD1. The CDR3 spans 14 residues. V shed 4 bases and J 5 bases; nucleotides not matched to a gene: 4. Germline V gives CDR1 LNHNV, CDR2 YYDKDF (reference sequence). The CDR3 here is CATSTGGRDQPQHF. The CDR3 DNA reads TGTGCCACCAGCACAGGGGGCCGGGATCAGCCCCAGCATTTT.

The rearrangement joins TRBV19 to TRBJ1-6; TRBD1 matches 8 bases. J was trimmed by 6 bases and V by 4 bases; bases with no gene match: 5. Germline loops: CDR1 LNHDA, CDR2 SQIVND (reference sequence). The CDR3 covers 15 residues. The CDR3 here is CASSTDRVGNSPLHF. CDR3 DNA: TGTGCCAGTAGTACGGACAGGGTGGGTAATTCACCCCTCCACTTT.

The chain employs TRBV5-1 and TRBJ1-6; 10 bases align to TRBD1. The CDR3 has 17 amino acids. V lost 5 bases and J lost 6; bases outside the gene matches: 11. The germline gives CDR1 SGHRS, CDR2 YFSETQ. The CDR3 coding sequence is TGCGCCAGCAGAACGACAGGGGGCGCGACGATTAATTCACCCCTCCACTTT. Its protein is CASRTTGGATINSPLHF.

V gene TRBV5-1 combines with J gene TRBJ1-2, with 7 bases fitting TRBD1. The J segment lost 5 bases and the V segment lost 0 bases, leaving 4 bases of the junction unmatched. Germline CDR1 is SGHRS and CDR2 is YFSETQ. There are 14 residues in the CDR3. The CDR3 protein is CASSLGDSVYGYTF. The CDR3 nucleotides read TGCGCCAGCAGCTTGGGGGACAGTGTGTATGGCTACACCTTC.